The next 26 T cell receptor beta chains were all read from a single sample in a study of CD8+ T cells in alopecia areata. RNA was extracted and reverse transcribed into cDNA as the sequencing template. Sequenced by immunoSEQ multiplex PCR; TCRdb stores in-frame clones only, minus some. The sample yields 140,000 to 150,000 clones, more than 75% seen once. This specimen was CD8+ T cells sorted from blood, taken at week 0. These receptors were obtained from a human donor with alopecia areata.

The V and J genes are TRBV7-9 and TRBJ2-3; 7 bases match TRBD2. This CDR3 comprises 17 residues. In germline, CDR1 is SEHNR, CDR2 FQNEAQ (reference sequence). The V and J ends lost 0 bases and 0 bases, in that order; junction bases with no gene match: 6. The CDR3 loop reads CASSLAGGPYSTDTQYF. The CDR3 nucleotides are TGTGCCAGCAGCTTAGCGGGAGGGCCCTATAGCACAGATACGCAGTATTTT.

The rearrangement uses TRBV4-1 and TRBJ2-3; TRBD1 is a possible D gene (5 bases). CDR3 length: 16 residues. CDR1 is MGHRA, CDR2 YSYEKL, per germline. V lost 5 bases and J lost 2, with 17 bases in between. This chain's CDR3 is CASSVSMGRYTDTQYF. Here the CDR3 DNA reads TGCGCCAGCAGCGTTTCTATGGGGCGGTACACAGATACGCAGTATTTT.

This chain connects TRBV7-9 to TRBJ2-7; D perhaps matches TRBD1 (6 bases). The ends were cut back, 5 bases at V and 3 bases at J, with 8 bases in the middle. The CDR3 spans 12 residues. Germline V gene data show CDR1 as SEHNR and CDR2 as FQNEAQ (reference sequence). The CDR3 loop is CASSQGFYEQYF. For the CDR3, the DNA is TGTGCCAGCAGCCAGGGGTTCTACGAGCAGTACTTC.

The chain is built from TRBV2 and TRBJ2-2; unclear D gene. The CDR3 contains 12 residues. The germline CDR1 and CDR2 sequences are SNHLY and FYNNEI. DNA of the CDR3: TGTGCTCTTCTCGTGGAAGCCGGGGAGCTGTTTTTT. It encodes CALLVEAGELFF.

This chain uses TRBV13 with TRBJ2-7; D may be TRBD2 (6 bases). The CDR3 has 15 amino acids. CDR1 and CDR2 (germline): PRHDT, FYEKMQ (reference sequence). The ends were cut back, 5 bases at V and 1 base at J, with 15 bases in the middle. The CDR3 DNA reads as TGTGCCAGCAGCCATGGAGGGAGAGGATCCTACGAGCAGTACTTC. Its translation is CASSHGGRGSYEQYF.

The chain combines TRBV5-4 with TRBJ2-4, with D maybe TRBD1 (6 bases). The V and J ends lost 4 bases and 3 bases respectively, with 8 bases between them. Germline assignment: CDR1 SGHNT and CDR2 YYREEE (reference sequence). The CDR3 consists of 13 residues. CDR3 region: CASSVDSKNIQYF. The CDR3 DNA reads TGTGCCAGCAGCGTGGACAGCAAAAACATTCAGTACTTC.

By sample share, this clone is medium-sized. The genes are TRBV6-4 and TRBJ2-2; 9 positions match TRBD2. CDR1 is MRHNA, CDR2 SNTAGT, per germline. V shed 10 bases and J 2 bases; nucleotides not matched to a gene: 5. The CDR3 runs to 14 residues. The CDR3 here is CATEAGGNTGELFF. The CDR3 DNA reads as TGTGCCACCGAAGCGGGAGGTAACACCGGGGAGCTGTTTTTT.

As for this clone: One junction end does not reproduce the germline sequence, and a read error may be involved. The V and J genes are TRBV7-7 and TRBJ2-2; the D gene could be TRBD1 or TRBD2 (5 bases each). Per germline, CDR1 SSHAT and CDR2 FNYEAQ (reference sequence). The CDR3 contains 15 residues. This CDR3 reads CASSPYPGPTGELFF. CDR3 nucleotide sequence: TGTGCTAGCAGCCCCTACCCGGGACCCACCGGGGAGCTGTTTTTT.

This chain uses TRBV7-9 with TRBJ2-1; D remains ambiguous. This CDR3 has 17 residues. The germline gives CDR1 SEHNR, CDR2 FQNEAQ (reference sequence). V lost 1 base, J lost 6 bases, and 19 bases lay in between. CDR3 region: CASSLVARLPHTNEQFF. The CDR3 DNA sequence: TGTGCCAGCAGCTTAGTGGCTCGGCTACCCCACACCAATGAGCAGTTCTTC.

The genes are TRBV19 and TRBJ1-5, with 7 bases that match TRBD1. V lost 3 bases, J lost 4 bases, and 9 bases stayed unmatched. The CDR3 spans 16 residues. Germline V gives CDR1 LNHDA, CDR2 SQIVND (reference sequence). DNA of the CDR3: TGTGCCAGTAGTATGATGCCCAGGGGGGGAAATCAGCCCCAGCATTTT. Translation: CASSMMPRGGNQPQHF.

The chain is built from TRBV29-1 and TRBJ2-7; TRBD2 matches at 7 bases. Per germline, CDR1 SQVTM and CDR2 ANQGSEA. V gave up 6 bases and J gave up 7 bases; unmatched junction bases: 6. The CDR3 is made up of 11 amino acids. In DNA form, the CDR3 reads TGCAGCGTGGATGGGAGGGAAGAGCAGTACTTC. Amino acids: CSVDGREEQYF.

This clone turned up a few times. The sample holds other DNA sequences that translate to the same CDR3. The chain is built from TRBV19 and TRBJ1-1; tentative D call: TRBD1 (6 bases). Germline assignment: CDR1 LNHDA and CDR2 SQIVND (reference sequence). Trimming removed 3 bases at V and 6 bases at J, with 14 bases between. CDR3 length equals 14 residues. The CDR3 spells CASSIEGRGPEAFF. In DNA, the CDR3 is TGTGCCAGTAGTATTGAGGGCAGGGGCCCTGAAGCTTTCTTT. The full variable domain, in which reference TRBV19 and TRBJ1-1 provide the parts outside the CDR3, is DGGITQSPKYLFRKEGQNVTLSCEQNLNHDAMYWYRQDPGQGLRLIYYSQIVNDFQKGDIAEGYSVSREKKESFPLTVTSAQKNPTAFYLCASSIEGRGPEAFFGQGTRLTVV.

This sequence joins TRBV11-2 and TRBJ2-7, with TRBD2 identical over 13 bases. J lost 3 bases, V lost 4 bases, and 6 bases had no gene match. Germline V gives CDR1 SGHAT, CDR2 FQNNGV. The CDR3 runs 16 residues. CDR3 protein: CASSSSWTSGSYEQYF. CDR3 coding DNA: TGTGCCAGCAGCTCCTCTTGGACTAGCGGGAGCTACGAGCAGTACTTC.

This sequence joins TRBV6-5 and TRBJ2-7; maybe TRBD1 (7 bases). The ends were cut back, 6 bases at V and 7 bases at J, with 22 bases in the middle. The CDR3 is 15 residues long. Germline V gene data show CDR1 as MNHEY and CDR2 as SVGAGI. CDR3: CASSPGDSDREEQYF. CDR3 in DNA: TGTGCCAGCAGCCCGGGAGACAGCGACAGGGAAGAGCAGTACTTC.

Here the CDR3 reads CSCEMGTGELFF. CDR3 DNA: TGCAGCTGTGAAATGGGCACCGGGGAGCTGTTTTTT. The genes are TRBV29-1 and TRBJ2-2; D unclear. With 8 bases removed from V and 4 bases from J, the gap between germline ends came to 11 bases. Germline CDR1 and CDR2: SQVTM and ANQGSEA. The CDR3 consists of 12 residues.

The chain combines TRBV2 with TRBJ2-1; perhaps TRBD2 as D (6 bases). Between the trimmed V and J ends, which lost 11 bases and 0 bases, there was a span of 11 bases. The CDR3 runs to 13 residues. Germline V CDR1 and CDR2: SNHLY, FYNNEI. The CDR3 DNA is TGTGCCGCCCGGGAGAGCTCCTACAATGAGCAGTTCTTC. Translating gives CAARESSYNEQFF.

The gene calls are TRBV5-5 and TRBJ2-7; possibly TRBD1 for D (5 bases). Germline values: CDR1 SGHKS, CDR2 YYEKEE (reference sequence). The V and J ends lost 4 bases and 5 bases respectively, with 16 bases between them. The CDR3 totals 14 residues. For the CDR3, the DNA is TGTGCCAGCAGCCGACGACAGTTTACCGACGAGCAGTACTTC. Residues: CASSRRQFTDEQYF. The full variable domain, in which reference TRBV5-5 and TRBJ2-7 provide the parts outside the CDR3, is DAGVTQSPTHLIKTRGQQVTLRCSPISGHKSVSWYQQVLGQGPQFIFQYYEKEERGRGNFPDRFSARQFPNYSSELNVNALLLGDSALYLCASSRRQFTDEQYFGPGTRLTVT.

The chain carries TRBV27 and TRBJ2-4, with D possibly being TRBD2 (5 bases). In germline, CDR1 is MNHEY, CDR2 SMNVEV (reference sequence). Between the trimmed V and J ends, which lost 2 bases and 3 bases, there was a span of 5 bases. The CDR3 contains 13 residues. The CDR3 sequence: CASSLGSKNIQYF. The CDR3 DNA reads as TGTGCCAGCAGTTTAGGGAGCAAAAACATTCAGTACTTC.

The chain joins TRBV29-1 to TRBJ2-7; 9 bases are a match to TRBD2. The germline gives CDR1 SQVTM, CDR2 ANQGSEA. The CDR3 sequence is 12 residues long. With 4 bases clipped from V and 4 bases from J, the junction kept 2 bases outside the gene matches. This CDR3 is CSVGGGAYEQYF. CDR3 sequence (DNA): TGCAGCGTTGGCGGGGGGGCATACGAGCAGTACTTC.

In its sample, this clone was seen once. This sequence joins TRBV5-1 and TRBJ2-1, with 9 bases matching TRBD2. Germline CDR1 is SGHRS and CDR2 is YFSETQ. The J segment lost 8 bases and the V segment lost 0 bases, leaving 6 bases of the junction unmatched. The CDR3 has 15 residues. CDR3 protein: CASSLGLADGDEQFF. The CDR3 DNA reads TGCGCCAGCAGCTTGGGACTAGCGGATGGGGATGAGCAGTTCTTC.

The chain combines TRBV28 with TRBJ2-1; no firm D call. The V gene lost 2 bases and the J gene lost 6 bases, with 5 bases spanning the gap. CDR1 MDHEN and CDR2 SYDVKM come from the germline V gene. The CDR3 spans 12 residues. The DNA of the CDR3 is TGTGCCAGCAGTTTAATAGCCAATGAGCAGTTCTTC. This gives the protein CASSLIANEQFF.

The CDR3 DNA follows: TGCGCCAGCAGCCTGGGAGATGGCTCCTACGAGCAGTACTTC. Encoded protein: CASSLGDGSYEQYF. This chain joins TRBV5-1 and TRBJ2-7, with D perhaps TRBD2 (5 bases). V gave up 4 bases and J gave up 0 bases, with 11 bases separating them. CDR3 length: 14 amino acids. Germline V lookup: CDR1 SGHRS, CDR2 YFSETQ.

V usage is TRBV9 and J usage is TRBJ2-2; no clear D. CDR1 SGDLS and CDR2 YYNGEE come from the germline V gene. V lost 0 bases to trimming and J lost 6 bases, with 3 bases between them. The CDR3 runs 12 residues. The CDR3 spells CASSVGSGELFF. DNA of the CDR3: TGTGCCAGCAGCGTAGGGTCCGGGGAGCTGTTTTTT. Looking up the rest from reference TRBV9 and TRBJ2-2 gives the full variable domain: DSGVTQTPKHLITATGQRVTLRCSPRSGDLSVYWYQQSLDQGLQFLIQYYNGEERAKGNILERFSAQQFPDLHSELNLSSLELGDSALYFCASSVGSGELFFGEGSRLTVL.

J is TRBJ2-5 and V is TRBV29-1, with 11 bases that match TRBD2. The CDR3 sequence is 13 residues long. V was clipped by 4 bases and J by 5 bases; unmatched bases: 3. Germline V lookup: CDR1 SQVTM, CDR2 ANQGSEA. Here the CDR3 DNA reads TGCAGCGTTGCTAGCGGGAGGTGGGAGACCCAGTACTTC. It codes for CSVASGRWETQYF. The whole variable domain, filled in from reference TRBV29-1 and TRBJ2-5, reads SAVISQKPSRDICQRGTSLTIQCQVDSQVTMMFWYRQQPGQSLTLIATANQGSEATYESGFVIDKFPISRPNLTFSTLTVSNMSPEDSSIYLCSVASGRWETQYFGPGTRLLVL.

This rearrangement joins TRBV19 to TRBJ2-1; TRBD2 agrees at 9 bases. The germline V gene encodes CDR1 LNHDA and CDR2 SQIVND (reference sequence). There are 16 residues in the CDR3. V was pared by 0 bases and J by 8 bases, with 8 bases of the junction left unmatched. DNA of the CDR3: TGTGCCAGTAGTATAGATCCCACCGGGACTAGCTATGAGCAGTTCTTC. The encoded protein is CASSIDPTGTSYEQFF.

The gene calls are TRBV2 and TRBJ2-1, with TRBD2 identical over 10 bases. This CDR3 has 17 amino acids. After removal of 9 bases from V and 7 bases from J, the junction contained 18 bases not matched to a gene. The germline V gene has CDR1 SNHLY and CDR2 FYNNEI. The CDR3 DNA is TGTGCCAGGTTCGGGTTAACTAGCGGGACCTCCTGGAATGAGCAGTTCTTC. Its protein is CARFGLTSGTSWNEQFF.